This is a list of T cell receptor beta chains from one sample in a study of cytotoxic CD8 clonotypes in ibrutinib-treated CLL. TCRdb's copy holds only in-frame clones and misses some; the assay was immunoSEQ multiplex PCR. The sample lists over 250,000 clones, 76% occurring once. Sequencing was performed on PBMCs, taken at disease progression, from a patient treated with ibrutinib. The receptors come from a human donor with chronic lymphocytic leukemia. Both conserved end residues are part of each CDR3. The order of the fields is CDR3 protein, CDR3 DNA, J gene, clone size, D gene, V gene. The D gene is left open where the match is weak. Expanded clones are given a class, and other clones once, few, many or no size at all.

CASRTEETQYF | TGTGCCTCCCGCACCGAAGAGACCCAGTACTTC | TRBJ2-5 | NA | NA | TRBV6-5
CSGRTSGRVGEQFF | TGCAGCGGTCGGACTAGCGGGAGGGTAGGTGAGCAGTTCTTC | TRBJ2-1 | NA | TRBD2 | TRBV29-1
CASNGRGEPGELFF | TGTGCCAGCAATGGCAGGGGTGAGCCCGGGGAGCTGTTTTTT | TRBJ2-2 | NA | NA | TRBV10-3
CSVGRPPRTDTQYF | TGCAGCGTTGGCCGCCCCCCCCGCACAGATACGCAGTATTTT | TRBJ2-3 | NA | NA | TRBV29-1
CSVEGPPFFGELFF | TGCAGCGTTGAGGGTCCCCCTTTTTTCGGGGAGCTGTTTTTT | TRBJ2-2 | NA | NA | TRBV29-1
CASSSGRGRAYEQYF | TGTGCCAGCAGCTCGGGGAGGGGTAGGGCCTACGAGCAGTACTTC | TRBJ2-7 | once | TRBD2 | TRBV5-7
CASSFRGADEQYF | TGTGCCAGCAGCTTTAGGGGGGCGGACGAGCAGTACTTC | TRBJ2-7 | NA | NA | TRBV7-9
CASSFGISYEQYF | TGTGCCAGCAGCTTTGGGATCTCCTACGAGCAGTACTTC | TRBJ2-7 | NA | NA | TRBV7-9
CASSQGSGSSEKLFF | TGCGCCAGCAGCCAAGGGTCCGGGTCCTCGGAAAAACTGTTTTTT | TRBJ1-4 | NA | NA | TRBV4-1
CSVEGMVLDEQFF | TGCAGCGTTGAAGGAATGGTATTGGATGAGCAGTTCTTC | TRBJ2-1 | NA | NA | TRBV29-1
CASRAPGLANNEQFF | TGTGCCAGCCGGGCGCCGGGACTAGCCAACAATGAGCAGTTCTTC | TRBJ2-1 | once | TRBD2 | TRBV6-5
CASSLGGRASRAQYF | TGTGCCAGCAGCTTGGGTGGCAGGGCGTCTCGGGCCCAGTACTTC | TRBJ2-5 | NA | NA | TRBV5-8
CASSLDGGGIYNEQFF | TGTGCCAGCAGCTTAGATGGGGGAGGGATTTACAATGAGCAGTTCTTC | TRBJ2-1 | once | TRBD2 | TRBV7-2
CASSELAGLGEQYF | TGTGCCAGCAGTGAATTGGCGGGTTTGGGAGAGCAGTACTTC | TRBJ2-7 | NA | NA | TRBV2
CASSSRSGRRTEAFF | TGTGCCAGCAGCTCCCGGTCGGGGCGGAGGACTGAAGCTTTCTTT | TRBJ1-1 | NA | NA | TRBV7-3
CASRKRGTEAFF | TGTGCCAGCAGAAAAAGGGGCACTGAAGCTTTCTTT | TRBJ1-1 | NA | NA | TRBV13
CASSEPLTGRTYEQYF | TGTGCCAGCAGTGAACCCCTGACAGGGAGAACCTACGAGCAGTACTTC | TRBJ2-7 | NA | TRBD1 | TRBV6-1
CASSLFGNTGELFF | TGTGCCAGCAGTTTATTTGGGAACACCGGGGAGCTGTTTTTT | TRBJ2-2 | NA | NA | TRBV28
CASSGGVQGGEQYF | TGTGCCAGCAGCGGGGGGGTACAGGGAGGCGAGCAGTACTTC | TRBJ2-7 | NA | NA | TRBV5-4
CASSLAGGRDTQYF | TGTGCCAGCAGTCTAGCGGGAGGTCGCGATACGCAGTATTTT | TRBJ2-3 | NA | TRBD2 | TRBV7-2
CASSLRDRNYEQYF | TGCGCCAGCAGCTTGAGGGACAGAAACTACGAGCAGTACTTC | TRBJ2-7 | few | TRBD1 | TRBV5-1
CASSQAGGWAYEQYF | TGCGCCAGCAGCCAAGCGGGGGGGTGGGCCTACGAGCAGTACTTC | TRBJ2-7 | once | TRBD2 | TRBV4-1
CASSFGGSVNTEAFF | TGTGCCAGCAGCTTCGGGGGCTCTGTGAACACTGAAGCTTTCTTT | TRBJ1-1 | NA | NA | TRBV5-4
CASSHRQGGAFF | TGTGCCAGTAGTCACCGACAGGGGGGGGCTTTCTTT | TRBJ1-1 | NA | TRBD1 | TRBV19
CSVWKNTEAFF | TGCAGCGTTTGGAAGAACACTGAAGCTTTCTTT | TRBJ1-1 | NA | NA | TRBV29-1
CASSYRDNIWYEQYF | TGTGCCAGCAGTTACCGGGACAACATCTGGTACGAGCAGTACTTC | TRBJ2-7 | NA | NA | TRBV6-5
CASSSHIRENIQYF | TGTGCCAGCAGCTCTCATATCAGGGAAAACATTCAGTACTTC | TRBJ2-4 | NA | NA | TRBV11-2
CASSPSGQNYGYTF | TGTGCCAGCTCCCCCTCGGGACAGAACTATGGCTACACCTTC | TRBJ1-2 | NA | TRBD1 | TRBV18
CASSIAGTDTQYF | TGTGCCAGTAGTATAGCGGGGACAGATACGCAGTATTTT | TRBJ2-3 | NA | NA | TRBV19
CASRRTVHLDTQYF | TGTGCCAGCAGGAGGACTGTCCACCTGGATACGCAGTATTTT | TRBJ2-3 | NA | NA | TRBV6-1
CASSQLQREGETQYF | TGTGCCAGCAGTCAGCTACAACGGGAGGGCGAGACCCAGTACTTC | TRBJ2-5 | NA | TRBD2 | TRBV7-9
CSVGLAGAYEQYF | TGCAGCGTAGGACTAGCGGGGGCCTACGAGCAGTACTTC | TRBJ2-7 | NA | TRBD2 | TRBV29-1
CASSSTGGWNSPLHF | TGTGCCAGCAGCTCCACAGGGGGCTGGAATTCACCCCTCCACTTT | TRBJ1-6 | NA | TRBD1 | TRBV7-2
CATSLSGRGQFF | TGTGCCACCAGCTTGAGCGGGAGGGGGCAGTTCTTC | TRBJ2-1 | NA | TRBD2 | TRBV15
CASSPSRGGRDEQYF | TGTGCCAGCTCACCGAGCAGAGGAGGCCGGGACGAGCAGTACTTC | TRBJ2-7 | NA | NA | TRBV18
CASTNRPGSPYGYTF | TGTGCCAGCACCAATCGACCGGGATCGCCTTATGGCTACACCTTC | TRBJ1-2 | NA | NA | TRBV7-9
CASSLAGGRDVETQYF | TGTGCCAGCAGCCTCGCGGGAGGGCGGGACGTCGAGACCCAGTACTTC | TRBJ2-5 | NA | TRBD2 | TRBV7-2
CATSLEHSNQPQHF | TGTGCCACCAGCCTAGAGCATAGCAATCAGCCCCAGCATTTT | TRBJ1-5 | few | NA | TRBV15
CASSSRSGEQYF | TGCGCCAGCAGCTCACGGTCCGGCGAGCAGTACTTC | TRBJ2-7 | once | NA | TRBV5-1
CASSIARHQPQHF | TGTGCCAGTAGTATTGCGAGGCATCAGCCCCAGCATTTT | TRBJ1-5 | NA | NA | TRBV19
CASSVTGVSNEKLFF | TGTGCCAGCAGCGTAACGGGGGTTTCTAATGAAAAACTGTTTTTT | TRBJ1-4 | NA | NA | TRBV9
CASTLIGMNTEAFF | TGTGCCAGTACTCTTATTGGGATGAACACTGAAGCTTTCTTT | TRBJ1-1 | NA | NA | TRBV19
CASSTQLGPQHF | TGTGCCAGCAGCACCCAGCTTGGACCCCAGCATTTT | TRBJ1-5 | NA | NA | TRBV7-9
CASSLVGGDEQYF | TGTGCCAGCAGCTTAGTTGGAGGGGACGAGCAGTACTTC | TRBJ2-7 | NA | NA | TRBV11-2
CASRSRSGHEQYF | TGTGCCAGCAGGTCCCGATCTGGGCACGAGCAGTACTTC | TRBJ2-7 | few | NA | TRBV7-8
CATDDRGIWQYF | TGCGCCACCGATGACAGGGGTATTTGGCAGTATTTT | TRBJ2-3 | NA | TRBD1 | TRBV10-2
CASSEGTGFSSGNTIYF | TGTGCCAGCAGTGAAGGGACAGGGTTCAGCTCTGGAAACACCATATATTTT | TRBJ1-3 | NA | TRBD1 | TRBV6-1
CASSYRDRGVPNTEAFF | TGCGCCAGCAGCTACCGGGACAGGGGAGTACCTAACACTGAAGCTTTCTTT | TRBJ1-1 | NA | TRBD1 | TRBV4-1
CASSLQGAGNSPLHF | TGTGCCAGCAGCTTACAGGGGGCTGGGAATTCACCCCTCCACTTT | TRBJ1-6 | NA | TRBD1 | TRBV7-6
CASGQEENIQYF | TGTGCCAGTGGACAGGAAGAAAACATTCAGTACTTC | TRBJ2-4 | NA | TRBD1 | TRBV6-5